The 26 T cell receptor beta chains reported below all come from one sample, sequenced in a study of cytomegalovirus exposure and HLA in healthy donors. The protocol was immunoSEQ multiplex PCR, while the TCRdb copy is restricted to in-frame clones and leaves out a portion. This sample has 150,000 to 200,000 clones, with 85% found just once. Sequencing was done on a sample of PBMCs. These receptors were obtained from a man younger than 30 in good health and CMV-seropositive.

The chain carries TRBV10-1 and TRBJ2-1; D is uncertain. The V gene's germline CDR1 is WNHNN and CDR2 SYGVQD (reference sequence). V was trimmed by 6 bases and J by 5 bases, leaving 8 bases between them. The CDR3 extends over 12 amino acids. The CDR3 spells CASRTQNNEQFF. The CDR3 DNA reads as TGCGCCAGCAGGACTCAAAACAATGAGCAGTTCTTC.

The gene calls are TRBV4-1 and TRBJ2-1; D may be TRBD2 (6 bases). The CDR3 is 16 amino acids. Germline-derived CDR1 and CDR2 are MGHRA and YSYEKL. V was clipped by 4 bases and J by 0 bases, with 13 bases between them. The DNA of the CDR3 is TGCGCCAGCAGCCCACCTGCGGGGCTCTCCTACAATGAGCAGTTCTTC. Amino acids: CASSPPAGLSYNEQFF.

The rearrangement joins TRBV7-2 to TRBJ2-1; 12 nucleotides line up with TRBD2. With 2 bases clipped from V and 1 base from J, the junction kept 9 bases outside the gene matches. CDR1 SGHTA and CDR2 FQGNSA come from the germline V gene. This CDR3 has 19 amino acids. The CDR3 region is CASSLWRLAGGPSYNEQFF. CDR3 nucleotide sequence: TGTGCCAGCAGCTTATGGCGGCTAGCGGGAGGGCCGTCCTACAATGAGCAGTTCTTC. The full variable domain, rest sourced from reference TRBV7-2 and TRBJ2-1, is GAGVSQSPSNKVTEKGKDVELRCDPISGHTALYWYRQSLGQGLEFLIYFQGNSAPDKSGLPSDRFSAERTGGSVSTLTIQRTQQEDSAVYLCASSLWRLAGGPSYNEQFFGPGTRLTVL.

The chain combines TRBV7-9 with TRBJ1-1; D may be TRBD1 (6 bases). This CDR3 region has 13 residues. Trimming cost V 6 bases and J 1 base, with 9 bases left between them. Germline V gene sequence: CDR1 SEHNR, CDR2 FQNEAQ (reference sequence). In DNA, the CDR3 is TGTGCCAGCAGTTCGGGACAGAACACTGAAGCTTTCTTT. Translating it yields CASSSGQNTEAFF.

The chain recombines TRBV7-9 with TRBJ1-2; no definite D call. The CDR3 totals 11 residues. CDR1 is SEHNR and CDR2 is FQNEAQ in the germline V gene (reference sequence). Trimming took 5 bases from V and 7 from J, leaving 8 bases between them. The CDR3 spells CASSLSGGYTF. Written as DNA, the CDR3 is TGTGCCAGCAGCCTTTCAGGTGGCTACACCTTC.

The V gene is TRBV7-9, the J gene TRBJ2-1; 9 nucleotides agree with TRBD2. After removal of 5 bases from V and 5 bases from J, the junction contained 13 bases not matched to a gene. The germline V gene encodes CDR1 SEHNR and CDR2 FQNEAQ (reference sequence). CDR3 length: 17 amino acids. DNA for the CDR3: TGTGCCAGCAGCCTTTCTAGCGGGGCAATGACGGACAATGAGCAGTTCTTC. It yields the protein CASSLSSGAMTDNEQFF.

CDR3 amino acids: CASSLGGGPYEQYF. CDR3 nucleotides: TGTGCCAGCAGTTTAGGCGGGGGACCCTACGAGCAGTACTTC. The chain employs TRBV28 and TRBJ2-7; 7 bases line up with TRBD2. The CDR3 is made up of 14 amino acids. J was trimmed by 2 bases and V by 2 bases; bases with no gene match: 3. Germline V lookup: CDR1 MDHEN, CDR2 SYDVKM.

This clone came up many times. The chain uses TRBV9 and TRBJ2-2, with D possibly TRBD2 on 5 matching bases. In germline, CDR1 is SGDLS, CDR2 YYNGEE. This CDR3 spans 15 amino acids. Between the trimmed V and J ends, which lost 4 bases and 0 bases, there was a span of 10 bases. The CDR3 DNA follows: TGTGCCAGCAGCCTCGGGATATCGAACACCGGGGAGCTGTTTTTT. It specifies CASSLGISNTGELFF.

The chain combines TRBV29-1 with TRBJ2-1; 7 bases agree with TRBD1. This CDR3 has 16 amino acids. Germline V gene data show CDR1 as SQVTM and CDR2 as ANQGSEA. V lost 4 bases and J lost 0; bases outside the gene matches: 9. The CDR3, as DNA: TGCAGCGTTGGAGGGTTCACAGGGGTCTCCTACAATGAGCAGTTCTTC. This translates into CSVGGFTGVSYNEQFF.

Remarks on this clone: This CDR3 is also generated by other DNA sequences in the sample. V and J are TRBV7-9 and TRBJ2-7, with a weak D call TRBD2 (6 bases). CDR1 and CDR2 (germline): SEHNR, FQNEAQ (reference sequence). The CDR3 contains 15 residues. The V gene lost 1 base and the J gene lost 0 bases, with 10 bases spanning the gap. CDR3 in DNA: TGTGCCAGCAGCTTAGGCGGGACCCGCTCCTACGAGCAGTACTTC. Protein: CASSLGGTRSYEQYF.

This rearrangement joins TRBV28 to TRBJ2-5; 7 nucleotides match TRBD2. Losses at the gene ends were 4 bases for V and 4 bases for J; bases not matched to a gene: 6. The CDR3 loop spans 14 amino acids. Germline assignment: CDR1 MDHEN and CDR2 SYDVKM. The CDR3 bases are TGTGCCAGCAGTTGGAGCGGGAATGGAGAGACCCAGTACTTC. Its protein is CASSWSGNGETQYF.

The rearrangement uses TRBV2 and TRBJ1-2, with D perhaps matching TRBD1 (6 bases). The germline gives CDR1 SNHLY, CDR2 FYNNEI. This CDR3 has 14 residues. V lost 0 bases to trimming and J lost 7 bases, with 12 bases between them. For the CDR3, the DNA is TGTGCCAGCAGTGAAGCCCCGGGACACCCTGGCTACACCTTC. Amino acids: CASSEAPGHPGYTF. The complete variable domain, with remaining parts taken from reference TRBV2 and TRBJ1-2, reads EPEVTQTPSHQVTQMGQEVILRCVPISNHLYFYWYRQILGQKVEFLVSFYNNEISEKSEIFDDQFSVERPDGSNFTLKIRSTKLEDSAMYFCASSEAPGHPGYTFGSGTRLTVV.

This chain joins TRBV4-1 and TRBJ2-7; 8 bases match TRBD2. The germline gives CDR1 MGHRA, CDR2 YSYEKL. With V trimmed by 4 bases and J by 0 bases, 14 bases remained unmatched. This CDR3 spans 18 amino acids. The CDR3 DNA sequence: TGCGCCAGCAGCCGGTTCCCGGGTAGCGGGGCGAACTCCTACGAGCAGTACTTC. It translates to CASSRFPGSGANSYEQYF.

CDR3 region: CASSWGDGNQPQHF. Here the CDR3 DNA reads TGTGCCAGCAGCTGGGGGGATGGCAATCAGCCCCAGCATTTT. This chain joins TRBV5-5 and TRBJ1-5; TRBD1 might be the D (5 bases). V lost 3 bases to trimming and J lost 2 bases, with 9 bases between them. This CDR3 is 14 amino acids long. The germline V gene has CDR1 SGHKS and CDR2 YYEKEE (reference sequence).

The chain has TRBV9 and TRBJ1-1; 7 bases map to TRBD1. This CDR3 spans 14 amino acids. V lost 2 bases to trimming and J lost 5 bases; unmatched junction nucleotides: 6. Germline values: CDR1 SGDLS, CDR2 YYNGEE. CDR3 sequence reads: CASSVVGGATEAFF. The CDR3 bases are TGTGCCAGCAGCGTGGTAGGGGGCGCGACTGAAGCTTTCTTT.

This rearrangement joins TRBV30 to TRBJ1-4; D perhaps matches TRBD1 (5 bases). Trimming shortened V by 2 bases and J by 8 bases, and 15 bases separated the two germline ends. The CDR3 is 14 residues long. Germline CDR1 reads GTSNPN; CDR2 reads SVGIG (reference sequence). The CDR3: CAWSLGRAGEKLFF. The CDR3 DNA reads TGTGCCTGGAGTTTGGGCAGGGCAGGAGAAAAACTGTTTTTT.

This clone was recorded once. The chain uses TRBV7-2 and TRBJ2-7, with 9 bases identical to TRBD1. From germline, CDR1 is SGHTA and CDR2 FQGNSA. The CDR3 spans 14 residues. Trimming removed 2 bases from V and 4 bases from J; junction bases left unmatched: 3. CDR3 in amino acids: CASSLTGGMYEQYF. The CDR3 nucleotides are TGTGCCAGCAGCTTAACAGGGGGCATGTACGAGCAGTACTTC.

The chain links TRBV7-8 to TRBJ2-1; weak D call: TRBD2 (6 bases). The V end lost 2 bases, the J end lost 3 bases, and 17 bases lay between the germline ends. CDR3 length: 17 amino acids. The germline V gene has CDR1 SGHVS and CDR2 FQNEAQ. The CDR3 sequence: CASSLLSGAGGYNEQFF. The CDR3 coding sequence is TGTGCCAGCAGCTTACTGTCGGGAGCTGGCGGCTACAATGAGCAGTTCTTC.

This chain connects TRBV9 to TRBJ2-1; 15 bases line up with TRBD2. Trimming removed 4 bases from V and 1 base from J; junction bases left unmatched: 3. The CDR3 runs 17 residues. CDR1 SGDLS and CDR2 YYNGEE come from the germline V gene. The CDR3: CASSRTSGRGSYNEQFF. CDR3 DNA: TGTGCCAGCAGCCGGACTAGCGGGAGGGGGTCCTACAATGAGCAGTTCTTC.

The chain links TRBV5-1 to TRBJ1-1; tentative D call: TRBD1 (5 bases). CDR3 length equals 17 residues. CDR1 SGHRS and CDR2 YFSETQ come from the germline V gene. Trimming took off 3 bases at V and 3 bases at J, with 21 bases between the two ends. Written as DNA, the CDR3 is TGCGCCAGCAGCTCGATATCACCTAGGGAGGGGTACACTGAAGCTTTCTTT. It encodes CASSSISPREGYTEAFF.

The V gene is TRBV2, the J gene TRBJ2-5; 9 bases fit TRBD2. Germline V gene lookup returns CDR1 SNHLY and CDR2 FYNNEI. This CDR3 region has 14 residues. J lost 2 bases, V lost 7 bases, and 5 bases had no gene match. CDR3 in amino acids: CASNSGGGQETQYF. The CDR3 DNA reads TGTGCCAGCAATAGCGGGGGAGGACAAGAGACCCAGTACTTC.

The rearrangement links TRBV7-7 to TRBJ1-5; 9 nucleotides line up with TRBD1. CDR1 SSHAT and CDR2 FNYEAQ come from the germline V gene (reference sequence). This CDR3 is 18 amino acids long. The CDR3 nucleotides are TGTGCTAGCCGCCCACAGGGGGCGAGGAGAGGAGGCCATTGGCCCCAGCATTTT. Translating gives CASRPQGARRGGHWPQHF.

The rearrangement links TRBV27 to TRBJ2-7, with TRBD1 identical over 9 bases. With V trimmed by 3 bases and J by 7 bases, 10 bases remained unmatched. Per germline, CDR1 MNHEY and CDR2 SMNVEV (reference sequence). CDR3 size: 15 residues. Here the CDR3 DNA reads TGTGCCAGCAGTTTCGAAGCACAGGGGGCATGGGAGCAGTACTTC. Translating gives CASSFEAQGAWEQYF.

The genes are TRBV9 and TRBJ2-6; tentatively, D is TRBD2 (5 bases). With 2 bases removed from V and 0 bases from J, the gap between germline ends came to 12 bases. CDR3 length: 17 amino acids. Germline lookup yields CDR1 SGDLS and CDR2 YYNGEE. The CDR3 reads CASSVGLPGSGANVLTF. CDR3 coding DNA: TGTGCCAGCAGCGTTGGACTCCCTGGCTCTGGGGCCAACGTCCTGACTTTC. Drawing the rest from reference TRBV9 and TRBJ2-6, the complete variable domain is DSGVTQTPKHLITATGQRVTLRCSPRSGDLSVYWYQQSLDQGLQFLIQYYNGEERAKGNILERFSAQQFPDLHSELNLSSLELGDSALYFCASSVGLPGSGANVLTFGAGSRLTVL.

The chain has TRBV4-1 and TRBJ2-7; possible D gene TRBD2, 6 bases. The CDR3 length is 15 residues. The V gene's germline CDR1 is MGHRA and CDR2 YSYEKL. Trimming took off 4 bases at V and 2 bases at J, with 15 bases between the two ends. The CDR3 reads CASSRWRDLTYEQYF. The CDR3 region has the DNA TGCGCCAGCAGCCGTTGGAGGGACTTAACCTACGAGCAGTACTTC.

The V gene is TRBV11-2, the J gene TRBJ2-7, with a tentative D call TRBD1 (6 bases). Germline V CDR1 and CDR2: SGHAT, FQNNGV. There are 15 residues in the CDR3. Trimming took off 5 bases at V and 1 base at J, with 15 bases between the two ends. CDR3 in DNA: TGTGCCAGCAGCCCGGACAGCCGAGTATCCTACGAGCAGTACTTC. This gives the protein CASSPDSRVSYEQYF. The full variable domain, in which reference TRBV11-2 and TRBJ2-7 provide the parts outside the CDR3, is EAGVAQSPRYKIIEKRQSVAFWCNPISGHATLYWYQQILGQGPKLLIQFQNNGVVDDSQLPKDRFSAERLKGVDSTLKIQPAKLEDSAVYLCASSPDSRVSYEQYFGPGTRLTVT.